Listed below are T cell receptor beta chains from one sample, sequenced in a study of neurological immune-mediated disorders. TCRdb reprocessed the 5' RACE reads via MiXCR and lists one record per CDR3 protein. The repertoire consists of tens of thousands of distinct CDR3 sequences, with more than 5% occurring once and the leading ten covering approximately 7.9%. The sample comprised PBMCs. These receptors were collected from a woman in her sixties with multiple sclerosis. The CDR3 runs from the conserved cysteine through the conserved F or W. D genes are given only for firm matches. Size is stated for part of the rows, as once, few or many counts, or as a class when the clone is expanded.

cdr3_nt cdr3_aa d_call j_call clone_size v_call
TGTGCCAGCAGCCGGGTGGGGACAGGGGGAAACGAGCAGTACTTC CASSRVGTGGNEQYF TRBD1 TRBJ2-7 many TRBV5-6
TGTGCCACCCCAAATATCTCAGGGTGGCAAGAGACCCAGTACTTC CATPNISGWQETQYF NA TRBJ2-5 many TRBV10-3
TGTGCCACAACGACAGGAGATAATGAAAAACTGTTTTTT CATTTGDNEKLFF NA TRBJ1-4 many TRBV7-2
TGCAGTGTCCCCAGGGCGAACACCGGGGAGCTGTTTTTT CSVPRANTGELFF NA TRBJ2-2 NA TRBV20-1
TGTGCCAGCAGCCACCGGTCAGGACAGGGGGGGTACAATGAGCAGTTCTTC CASSHRSGQGGYNEQFF TRBD1 TRBJ2-1 many TRBV7-6
TGTGCCAGCAGCTTAGAACAGGGGGCGTACAATGAGCAGTTCTTC CASSLEQGAYNEQFF TRBD1 TRBJ2-1 many TRBV7-6
TGCAGTGCCACCGGGACAGGGCTCGACGAGCAGTACTTC CSATGTGLDEQYF TRBD1 TRBJ2-7 many TRBV20-1
TGTGCCAGCAGCTTAGTGTCCACAGGGGCCCCCGGGGAGCTGTTTTTT CASSLVSTGAPGELFF TRBD1 TRBJ2-2 many TRBV7-8
TGCGCCAGCAGCCCTCGGAGCCTTTCGAACACTGAAGCTTTCTTT CASSPRSLSNTEAFF NA TRBJ1-1 few TRBV5-1
TGCGCCAGCAGCCCAGACCCGGGACAGGGGGTCTGGAACTATGGCTACACCTTC CASSPDPGQGVWNYGYTF TRBD1 TRBJ1-2 many TRBV5-1
TGCAGCGTTGTTATCCAGGGAGGGAATGGCTACACCTTC CSVVIQGGNGYTF NA TRBJ1-2 many TRBV29-1
TGTGCCAGCAGTGAAAGGAGGGCGTTCGGGACAGGGGTAAATTCACCCCTCCACTTT CASSERRAFGTGVNSPLHF TRBD1 TRBJ1-6 many TRBV25-1
TGTGCCAGCAGCCCCCGGTTAGGGTTGCAAGAGACCCAGTACTTC CASSPRLGLQETQYF NA TRBJ2-5 many TRBV7-9
TGCGCCAGCAGCTTGGCGACAGGGACCACTGAAGCTTTCTTT CASSLATGTTEAFF TRBD1 TRBJ1-1 many TRBV5-1
TGTGCCAGCAGTGAAAGAACGGGAAGAACTGAAGCTTTCTTT CASSERTGRTEAFF NA TRBJ1-1 many TRBV6-1
TGCGCCAGCAGCTCCCTCCGGGACAGGGAAACGTTCTTT CASSSLRDRETFF TRBD1 TRBJ1-1 many TRBV5-1
TGTGCCATCGCTGCGGGTTATACAGGGTCTACCTACGAGCAGTACTTC CAIAAGYTGSTYEQYF NA TRBJ2-7 NA TRBV10-3
TGTGCCAGCAGCCAGTATTTCGACCTTCAAGAGACCCAGTACTTC CASSQYFDLQETQYF NA TRBJ2-5 many TRBV14
TGTGCCAGCAGCTTCGATTTGGGACAGGGGTCCTACGAGCAGTACTTC CASSFDLGQGSYEQYF TRBD1 TRBJ2-7 many TRBV28
TGTGCCAGCAGAGGACTAGCTGGGACCGGGGAGCTGTTTTTT CASRGLAGTGELFF TRBD2 TRBJ2-2 many TRBV6-5
TGTGCCAGCAGTCCCTCCGGGCTCCCGCTCGGGACTGAAGCTTTCTTT CASSPSGLPLGTEAFF NA TRBJ1-1 many TRBV27
TGTGCCAGCAGCTTGGCATCGGACCGGAACACTGAAGCTTTCTTT CASSLASDRNTEAFF NA TRBJ1-1 NA TRBV5-4
TGTGCCAGCTCACCCTCAGCCGACCTCTATGGCTACACCTTC CASSPSADLYGYTF NA TRBJ1-2 many TRBV18
TGTGCCAGCAGCCGCGCAGATACGCAGTATTTT CASSRADTQYF NA TRBJ2-3 many TRBV6-5
TGTGCCAGCAGCTTAGACGGGCGGCCACAAGAGACCCAGTACTTC CASSLDGRPQETQYF NA TRBJ2-5 many TRBV7-2
TGCAGTGCTGGGGGACAGGGGGACCAGCCCCAGCATTTT CSAGGQGDQPQHF TRBD1 TRBJ1-5 many TRBV20-1
TGTGCCAGCAGCTTAGCTAGGACAGGGGCACAGCCCCAGCATTTT CASSLARTGAQPQHF TRBD1 TRBJ1-5 NA TRBV7-8
TGTGCCAGCAGGACCGGGACTGCTAATTCACCCCTCCACTTT CASRTGTANSPLHF NA TRBJ1-6 many TRBV6-5
TGTGCCAGCAGTGAATCGTCGAGGCGGCTGTTTTTT CASSESSRRLFF NA TRBJ1-4 many TRBV6-1
TGTGCCAGCAGTTTGGACAGATATAGCAATCAGCCCCAGCATTTT CASSLDRYSNQPQHF NA TRBJ1-5 many TRBV28
TGTGCCAGCAGTTTAATATCAGGGGGACTCATGAACACTGAAGCTTTCTTT CASSLISGGLMNTEAFF TRBD1 TRBJ1-1 many TRBV12-3/TRBV12-4
TGTGCCAGCAGCCGACAAGACTATGGCTACACCTTC CASSRQDYGYTF NA TRBJ1-2 many TRBV12-3/TRBV12-4
TGCAGTGCTCCTGACAGGAGCAACACCGGGGAGCTGTTTTTT CSAPDRSNTGELFF NA TRBJ2-2 many TRBV20-1
TGCAGTGCTAGAAGCGGGGGCCTAATCAATGAGCAGTTCTTC CSARSGGLINEQFF TRBD2 TRBJ2-1 many TRBV20-1
TGCGCCAGCAGCCTTCCCGGGACAGTGACCACCGGGGAGCTGTTTTTT CASSLPGTVTTGELFF TRBD1 TRBJ2-2 many TRBV5-1
TGTGCCAGCGGAGATGGAAACACCATATATTTT CASGDGNTIYF NA TRBJ1-3 many TRBV12-3/TRBV12-4
TGCGCCAGCAGCCAAGAGGGGCTGAACACTGAAGCTTTCTTT CASSQEGLNTEAFF NA TRBJ1-1 many TRBV5-1
TGCGCCAGCAGCCATCTTAGCGGGGGACGAGAGACCCAGTACTTC CASSHLSGGRETQYF TRBD2 TRBJ2-5 few TRBV4-1
TGTGCCAGCAGCCGGGGATCGGCAGACAATGAGCAGTTCTTC CASSRGSADNEQFF NA TRBJ2-1 many TRBV3-1
TGTGCCAGCAGTGACAGGGGTTTTCCCACAGATACGCAGTATTTT CASSDRGFPTDTQYF NA TRBJ2-3 many TRBV2
TGCAGTGCTAGAGAAGGTGGCGGTGCCTACGAGCAGTACTTC CSAREGGGAYEQYF NA TRBJ2-7 few TRBV20-1